Presented here are 5 T cell receptor beta chains from one specimen sequenced in a study of shared clonotypes between healthy human individuals. Method: immunoSEQ multiplex PCR; TCRdb's copy keeps in-frame clones and lacks some. Of approximately 2.4 million clones in the sample, under 97% were seen once. Sequenced sample: naive CD4+ T cells sorted from blood. As to subset: CD45RA+ positively selected. Source of these receptors: a man between 18 and 29 years old in good health.

The chain carries TRBV27 and TRBJ2-6; D unclear. The CDR3 is 16 amino acids. Per germline, CDR1 MNHEY and CDR2 SMNVEV (reference sequence). Trimming shortened V by 6 bases and J by 0 bases, and 12 bases separated the two germline ends. The CDR3 DNA reads as TGTGCCAGCAGCCGAGCAGGAACCTCTGGGGCCAACGTCCTGACTTTC. It yields the protein CASSRAGTSGANVLTF.

The chain joins TRBV6-5 to TRBJ1-2; no reliable D call. V shed 2 bases and J shed 3 bases, with 7 bases lying between them. The CDR3 has 13 residues. CDR1 and CDR2 from the germline V gene are MNHEY and SVGAGI. In DNA form, the CDR3 reads TGTGCCAGCAGTTACGAGTCTGACTATGGCTACACCTTC. Protein: CASSYESDYGYTF.

A word on this clone: A read error may produce the germline difference seen at one junction end. This chain uses TRBV6-4 with TRBJ1-6; 7 bases align to TRBD1. This CDR3 has 15 amino acids. CDR1 MRHNA and CDR2 SNTAGT come from the germline V gene. In DNA form, the CDR3 reads TGTGCCAGCAGTTACTCGGGGACAGTTGGTTCACCCCTCCACTTT. This codes for CASSYSGTVGSPLHF.

The chain joins TRBV28 to TRBJ1-1; D perhaps matches TRBD1 (5 bases). This CDR3 has 16 amino acids. The V gene's germline CDR1 is MDHEN and CDR2 SYDVKM. V lost 5 bases, J lost 3 bases, and 19 bases lay in between. The CDR3 spells CASSKPGLKGYTEAFF. CDR3 DNA: TGTGCCAGCAGTAAACCGGGACTCAAGGGTTACACTGAAGCTTTCTTT.

The genes are TRBV19 and TRBJ2-5; D assignment may be TRBD1 or TRBD2 (5 bases each). V was clipped by 3 bases and J by 4 bases, with 18 bases between them. The CDR3 length is 16 residues. CDR1 LNHDA and CDR2 SQIVND come from the germline V gene (reference sequence). The CDR3: CASSIQGRRKGETQYF. The CDR3 DNA follows: TGTGCCAGTAGTATCCAGGGAAGGAGGAAAGGAGAGACCCAGTACTTC. Full variable domain (missing parts from reference TRBV19 and TRBJ2-5): DGGITQSPKYLFRKEGQNVTLSCEQNLNHDAMYWYRQDPGQGLRLIYYSQIVNDFQKGDIAEGYSVSREKKESFPLTVTSAQKNPTAFYLCASSIQGRRKGETQYFGPGTRLLVL.